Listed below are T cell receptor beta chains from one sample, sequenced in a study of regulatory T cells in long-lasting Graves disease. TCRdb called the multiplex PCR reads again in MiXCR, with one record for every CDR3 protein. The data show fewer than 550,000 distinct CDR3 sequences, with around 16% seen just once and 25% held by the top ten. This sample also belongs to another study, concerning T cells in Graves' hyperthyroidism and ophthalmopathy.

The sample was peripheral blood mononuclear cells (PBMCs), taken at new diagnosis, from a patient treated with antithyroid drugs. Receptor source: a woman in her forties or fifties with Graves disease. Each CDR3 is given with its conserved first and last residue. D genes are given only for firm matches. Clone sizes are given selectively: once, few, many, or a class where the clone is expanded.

cdr3_aa: CASSVTPDDSNQPQHF
cdr3_nt: TGTGCCAGCAGCGTCACCCCGGACGATAGCAATCAGCCCCAGCATTTT
v_call: TRBV9
clone_size: -
j_call: TRBJ1-5
d_call: -

cdr3_aa: CASSIHTGLGEKLFF
cdr3_nt: TGTGCCAGCAGTATCCATACAGGGTTGGGTGAAAAACTGTTTTTT
v_call: TRBV2
clone_size: many
j_call: TRBJ1-4
d_call: -

cdr3_aa: CASSELGWTAYSNQPQHF
cdr3_nt: TGTGCCAGCAGTGAGTTGGGGTGGACAGCTTATAGCAATCAGCCCCAGCATTTT
v_call: TRBV2
clone_size: many
j_call: TRBJ1-5
d_call: -

cdr3_aa: CASSMDFYVPSRISSGNTIYF
cdr3_nt: TGTGCCAGTAGTATGGATTTCTATGTACCGTCGCGCATCAGCTCTGGAAACACCATATATTTT
v_call: TRBV19
clone_size: -
j_call: TRBJ1-3
d_call: -

cdr3_aa: CASSPTGTGNEKLFF
cdr3_nt: TGTGCCAGTAGTCCCACCGGGACAGGGAATGAAAAACTGTTTTTT
v_call: TRBV19
clone_size: few
j_call: TRBJ1-4
d_call: TRBD1

cdr3_aa: CSANRRDSHNEQFF
cdr3_nt: TGCAGTGCTAACCGCCGGGACAGCCACAATGAGCAGTTCTTC
v_call: TRBV20-1
clone_size: many
j_call: TRBJ2-1
d_call: TRBD1

cdr3_aa: CASSPGQSYEQYF
cdr3_nt: TGTGCCAGCAGCCCGGGACAGTCCTACGAGCAGTACTTC
v_call: TRBV6-1
clone_size: many
j_call: TRBJ2-7
d_call: TRBD1

cdr3_aa: CASSYQGQGAHNEQFF
cdr3_nt: TGTGCCAGCAGTTACCAGGGACAGGGGGCCCACAATGAGCAGTTCTTC
v_call: TRBV6-5
clone_size: many
j_call: TRBJ2-1
d_call: TRBD1

cdr3_aa: CASSFTEFYNSPLHF
cdr3_nt: TGTGCCAGCAGTTTCACAGAATTTTATAATTCACCCCTCCACTTT
v_call: TRBV6-2/TRBV6-3
clone_size: -
j_call: TRBJ1-6
d_call: -

cdr3_aa: CASTPGNQPQHF
cdr3_nt: TGTGCCAGCACCCCCGGAAATCAGCCCCAGCATTTT
v_call: TRBV2
clone_size: many
j_call: TRBJ1-5
d_call: -

cdr3_aa: CASSPPGATQPQHF
cdr3_nt: TGTGCCAGCAGTCCTCCGGGAGCCACTCAGCCCCAGCATTTT
v_call: TRBV27
clone_size: -
j_call: TRBJ1-5
d_call: -

cdr3_aa: CSARLTGDYGYTF
cdr3_nt: TGCAGTGCTAGGCTGACAGGGGATTATGGCTACACCTTC
v_call: TRBV20-1
clone_size: -
j_call: TRBJ1-2
d_call: TRBD1

cdr3_aa: CSASELSYEQYF
cdr3_nt: TGCAGTGCCAGCGAGCTCTCCTACGAGCAGTACTTC
v_call: TRBV20-1
clone_size: many
j_call: TRBJ2-7
d_call: -

cdr3_aa: CASGLDRGRAFF
cdr3_nt: TGTGCTAGTGGTTTGGACAGGGGAAGGGCTTTCTTT
v_call: TRBV12-5
clone_size: many
j_call: TRBJ1-1
d_call: TRBD1

cdr3_aa: CASSIRVSEQFF
cdr3_nt: TGTGCCAGTAGTATCAGGGTGTCGGAGCAGTTCTTC
v_call: TRBV19
clone_size: few
j_call: TRBJ2-1
d_call: -

cdr3_aa: CASSPRLVGDYGYTF
cdr3_nt: TGTGCCAGCAGTCCACGTCTCGTTGGCGACTATGGCTACACCTTC
v_call: TRBV7-2
clone_size: -
j_call: TRBJ1-2
d_call: -

cdr3_aa: CASSSSRTGVDEQFF
cdr3_nt: TGTGCCAGCAGTTCCTCGAGGACAGGGGTGGATGAGCAGTTCTTC
v_call: TRBV6-2/TRBV6-3
clone_size: many
j_call: TRBJ2-1
d_call: TRBD1

cdr3_aa: CSVALNRETQYF
cdr3_nt: TGCAGCGTCGCATTGAATCGAGAGACCCAGTACTTC
v_call: TRBV29-1
clone_size: -
j_call: TRBJ2-5
d_call: -

cdr3_aa: CAITPGTTSGYTF
cdr3_nt: TGTGCCATCACCCCCGGGACAACGAGCGGCTACACCTTC
v_call: TRBV10-3
clone_size: many
j_call: TRBJ1-2
d_call: -

cdr3_aa: CASSLDRSEADTQYF
cdr3_nt: TGTGCCAGCTCCCTAGACAGGTCAGAGGCAGATACGCAGTATTTT
v_call: TRBV18
clone_size: -
j_call: TRBJ2-3
d_call: -

cdr3_aa: CASSQAGTGTVNGYTF
cdr3_nt: TGCGCCAGCAGCCAAGCTGGTACAGGCACCGTCAATGGCTACACCTTC
v_call: TRBV4-1
clone_size: few
j_call: TRBJ1-2
d_call: -

cdr3_aa: CASSRQAEAFF
cdr3_nt: TGTGCCAGCAGTCGACAGGCTGAAGCTTTCTTT
v_call: TRBV12-3/TRBV12-4
clone_size: -
j_call: TRBJ1-1
d_call: -

cdr3_aa: CASSLSILGELFF
cdr3_nt: TGTGCCAGCAGTTTATCAATCTTGGGGGAGCTGTTTTTT
v_call: TRBV27
clone_size: many
j_call: TRBJ2-2
d_call: -

cdr3_aa: CAWSVLGGGSPLHF
cdr3_nt: TGTGCCTGGAGTGTACTCGGAGGGGGTTCACCCCTCCACTTT
v_call: TRBV30
clone_size: -
j_call: TRBJ1-6
d_call: -

cdr3_aa: CSARVMGGLAASYEQYF
cdr3_nt: TGCAGTGCTAGAGTTATGGGGGGACTAGCGGCCTCCTACGAGCAGTACTTC
v_call: TRBV20-1
clone_size: many
j_call: TRBJ2-7
d_call: TRBD2

cdr3_aa: CASKGDEKLFF
cdr3_nt: TGCGCCAGCAAGGGGGATGAAAAACTGTTTTTT
v_call: TRBV5-1
clone_size: many
j_call: TRBJ1-4
d_call: -

cdr3_aa: CASSVRPPGNTIYF
cdr3_nt: TGTGCCAGTAGTGTTCGGCCGCCTGGAAACACCATATATTTT
v_call: TRBV19
clone_size: few
j_call: TRBJ1-3
d_call: -